The 12 T cell receptor beta chains reported below all come from one sample, sequenced in a study of Ad26.COV2.S vaccination and SARS-CoV-2 variants. Clones were sequenced by immunoSEQ multiplex PCR, and TCRdb holds only the in-frame ones, with some missing. The sample contains about 180,000 clones, about 83% of which appear only once. The material was peripheral blood, obtained after recovery from COVID-19. The receptors were gathered from a human donor who had recovered from COVID-19.

The CDR3 DNA sequence: TGTGCCAGCAGTGGCCAGGGCCTCCGGGAAAAACTGTTTTTT. Encoded protein: CASSGQGLREKLFF. The chain combines TRBV27 with TRBJ1-4; possibly TRBD1 for D (5 bases). This CDR3 is 14 amino acids long. Germline V CDR1 and CDR2: MNHEY, SMNVEV (reference sequence). V lost 5 bases to trimming and J lost 8 bases, with 15 bases between them. The whole variable domain, remainder taken from reference TRBV27 and TRBJ1-4, is EAQVTQNPRYLITVTGKKLTVTCSQNMNHEYMSWYRQDPGLGLRQIYYSMNVEVTDKGDVPEGYKVSRKEKRNFPLILESPSPNQTSLYFCASSGQGLREKLFFGSGTQLSVL.

The chain uses TRBV3-1 (or the pseudogene TRBV3-2) and TRBJ2-5, with 7 bases fitting TRBD2. The CDR3 is made up of 14 amino acids. V shed 4 bases and J 4 bases; nucleotides not matched to a gene: 6. The germline V gene encodes CDR1 LGHDT and CDR2 YNNKEL (reference sequence). Here the CDR3 reads CASSLKGEGETQYF. CDR3 DNA sequence: TGTGCCAGCAGCCTAAAAGGGGAGGGAGAGACCCAGTACTTC.

This clone was recorded only once. V usage is TRBV18 and J usage is TRBJ1-2; no clear D gene. The V and J ends lost 2 bases and 10 bases respectively, with 14 bases between them. Germline values: CDR1 KGHSH, CDR2 LQKENI. CDR3 length: 13 amino acids. The CDR3 sequence is CASSPEVSLFYTF. For the CDR3, the DNA is TGTGCCAGCTCACCAGAGGTTTCTCTCTTCTACACCTTC.

V usage is TRBV9 and J usage is TRBJ1-1; possibly TRBD1 for D (6 bases). The V end was cut by 4 bases, the J end by 0 bases, with 10 bases between. This CDR3 region has 14 residues. Germline CDR1 and CDR2: SGDLS and YYNGEE. CDR3 sequence: CASSQGQLNTEAFF. CDR3 sequence (DNA): TGTGCCAGCAGCCAAGGACAGTTGAACACTGAAGCTTTCTTT.

The chain couples TRBV9 to TRBJ1-3, with D uncertain. The CDR3 length is 16 residues. Germline V gene sequence: CDR1 SGDLS, CDR2 YYNGEE. The V and J ends lost 0 bases and 4 bases respectively, with 14 bases between them. The CDR3 nucleotides are TGTGCCAGCAGCGTAGGAGTAGGGAACAGAGGAAACACCATATATTTT. Translating it yields CASSVGVGNRGNTIYF.

The chain uses TRBV27 and TRBJ1-1; D is perhaps TRBD1 (5 bases). The V end was cut by 5 bases, the J end by 1 base, with 8 bases between. The CDR3 loop spans 13 amino acids. CDR1 is MNHEY and CDR2 is SMNVEV in the germline V gene (reference sequence). The CDR3 DNA follows: TGTGCCAGCAGTCGTGGGGGGAACACTGAAGCTTTCTTT. It is translated as CASSRGGNTEAFF.

The chain employs TRBV5-6 and TRBJ2-1; 9 bases line up with TRBD2. V shed 0 bases, J shed 2 bases, and the junction held 3 bases outside the gene matches. The germline V gene has CDR1 SGHDT and CDR2 YYEEEE. This CDR3 contains 16 residues. As DNA, the CDR3 is TGTGCCAGCAGCTTGGAGGGACTAGCTGCCTACAATGAGCAGTTCTTC. Translating it yields CASSLEGLAAYNEQFF.

The rearrangement links TRBV5-1 to TRBJ1-3, with unresolved D. The CDR3 consists of 16 residues. The germline V gene has CDR1 SGHRS and CDR2 YFSETQ. V lost 4 bases and J 0 bases, leaving 14 bases between the germline ends. The CDR3 DNA is TGCGCCAGCAGCGAGATAGGGTCCCTCTCTGGAAACACCATATATTTT. Translating it yields CASSEIGSLSGNTIYF.

The rearrangement joins TRBV4-2 to TRBJ2-7, with 13 nucleotides matching TRBD2. This CDR3 spans 19 amino acids. V trimming: 2 bases; J trimming: 3 bases; junction bases outside the gene matches: 13. Germline-derived CDR1 and CDR2 are LGHNA and YNFKEQ. The DNA for the CDR3 is TGTGCCAGCAGCCAACAATTACGTCCGGGACTAGCGGGATACTACGAGCAGTACTTC. Protein: CASSQQLRPGLAGYYEQYF.

CDR3 in DNA: TGTGCCATCAGTGACCCTAGCGGGGGGAGCACAGATACGCAGTATTTT. The encoded protein is CAISDPSGGSTDTQYF. The chain has TRBV10-3 and TRBJ2-3; 11 bases line up with TRBD2. The CDR3 covers 16 residues. The V gene end was trimmed by 3 bases and the J gene end by 0 bases; junction bases not matched to a gene: 2. Germline CDR1 ENHRY, CDR2 SYGVKD.

The V and J genes are TRBV5-6 and TRBJ1-1; TRBD1 agrees at 9 bases. This CDR3 contains 16 residues. The junction had 11 bases not matched to a gene; V was cut back by 4 bases and J by 4 bases. Germline V CDR1 and CDR2: SGHDT, YYEEEE. In DNA, the CDR3 is TGTGCCAGCAGCCCCGGGGGGACAGGGAGGGGCACTGAAGCTTTCTTT. Translation gives CASSPGGTGRGTEAFF.

V and J are TRBV4-2 and TRBJ2-7; 8 bases fit TRBD2. Germline V gene data show CDR1 as LGHNA and CDR2 as YNFKEQ. CDR3 length equals 14 residues. J was trimmed by 4 bases and V by 1 base; bases with no gene match: 3. CDR3 amino acids: CASSQGSGRYEQYF. The CDR3 coding sequence is TGTGCCAGCAGCCAAGGCAGCGGGAGATACGAGCAGTACTTC.